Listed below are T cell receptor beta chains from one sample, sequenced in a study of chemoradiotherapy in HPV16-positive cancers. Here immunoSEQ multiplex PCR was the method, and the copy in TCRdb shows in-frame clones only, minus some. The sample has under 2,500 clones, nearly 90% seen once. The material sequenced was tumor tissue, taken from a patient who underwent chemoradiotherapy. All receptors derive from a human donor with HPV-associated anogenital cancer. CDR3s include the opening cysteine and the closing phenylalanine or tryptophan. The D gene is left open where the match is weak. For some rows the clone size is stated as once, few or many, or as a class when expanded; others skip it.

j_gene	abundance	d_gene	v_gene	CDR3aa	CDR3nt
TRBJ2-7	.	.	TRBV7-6	CASSLFGGQGNEQYF	TGTGCCAGCAGCTTATTCGGGGGGCAGGGGAACGAGCAGTACTTC
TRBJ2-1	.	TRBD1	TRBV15	CATSFDRGNEQFF	TGTGCCACCAGCTTTGACAGGGGCAATGAGCAGTTCTTC
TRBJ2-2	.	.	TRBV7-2	CASSPREKRELFF	TGTGCCAGCAGCCCTAGGGAAAAGAGGGAGCTGTTTTTT
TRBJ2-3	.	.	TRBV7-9	CASEDSDTQYF	TGTGCCAGCGAGGATTCAGATACGCAGTATTTT
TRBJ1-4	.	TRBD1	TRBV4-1	CASSLGTGEEKLFF	TGCGCCAGCAGCCTCGGGACAGGGGAAGAAAAACTGTTTTTT
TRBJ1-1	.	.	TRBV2	CASSEPVGGRTEAFF	TGTGCCAGCAGTGAACCGGTGGGGGGGAGGACTGAAGCTTTCTTT
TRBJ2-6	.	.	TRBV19	CASQITSSGANVLTF	TGTGCCAGCCAAATCACCTCCTCTGGGGCCAACGTCCTGACTTTC
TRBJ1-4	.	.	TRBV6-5	CASSSRRGPGEKLFF	TGTGCCAGCAGTTCACGCCGCGGACCAGGGGAAAAACTGTTTTTT
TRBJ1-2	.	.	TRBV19	CASSWARSNYGYTF	TGTGCCAGTAGTTGGGCCAGAAGTAACTATGGCTACACCTTC
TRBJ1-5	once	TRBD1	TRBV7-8	CASSSSGTGVRLGQPQHF	TGTGCCAGCAGCTCCTCCGGGACAGGGGTGAGGCTAGGACAGCCCCAGCATTTT
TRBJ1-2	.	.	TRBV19	CASSIRGSPYGYTF	TGTGCCAGTAGTATAAGAGGAAGTCCCTATGGCTACACCTTC
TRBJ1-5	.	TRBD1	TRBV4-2	CASSQDRGTGSNQPQHF	TGTGCCAGCAGCCAAGATCGTGGGACAGGGAGCAATCAGCCCCAGCATTTT
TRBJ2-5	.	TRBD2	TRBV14	CASSQLKGGEETQYF	TGTGCCAGCAGCCAACTCAAGGGAGGGGAGGAGACCCAGTACTTC
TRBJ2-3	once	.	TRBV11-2	CASSLDHEPPDTQYF	TGTGCCAGCAGCTTAGATCACGAACCCCCAGATACGCAGTATTTT
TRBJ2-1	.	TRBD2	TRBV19	CASSKLAGIYNEQFF	TGTGCCAGTAGTAAACTAGCGGGGATCTACAATGAGCAGTTCTTC
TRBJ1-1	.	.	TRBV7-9	CASSLEGNKAFF	TGTGCCAGCAGCTTAGAGGGAAATAAAGCTTTCTTT
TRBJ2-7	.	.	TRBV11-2	CASQGHNYEQYF	TGTGCCAGTCAAGGCCATAATTACGAGCAGTACTTC
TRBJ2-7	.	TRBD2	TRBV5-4	CASSLAGGFEQYF	TGTGCCAGCAGCTTGGCGGGAGGTTTCGAGCAGTACTTC
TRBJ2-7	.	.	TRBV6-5	CASSYSWDGLNEQYF	TGTGCCAGCAGTTACTCGTGGGACGGGCTTAACGAGCAGTACTTC
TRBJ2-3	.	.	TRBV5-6	CASSHPSGWNTQYF	TGTGCCAGCAGCCACCCCTCGGGGTGGAATACGCAGTATTTT
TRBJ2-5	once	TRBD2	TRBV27	CASSSGLAGGGETQYF	TGTGCCAGCAGTTCCGGACTAGCGGGAGGAGGTGAGACCCAGTACTTC
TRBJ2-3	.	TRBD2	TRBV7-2	CASSLYPSGRGTDTQYF	TGTGCCAGCAGCTTATATCCTAGCGGGCGGGGCACAGATACGCAGTATTTT
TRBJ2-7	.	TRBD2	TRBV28	CASSLASGRGEQYF	TGTGCCAGCAGTTTAGCTAGCGGGAGAGGTGAGCAGTACTTC
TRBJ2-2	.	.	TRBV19	CASSIPRMLNTGELFF	TGTGCCAGTAGTATCCCCAGGATGCTAAACACCGGGGAGCTGTTTTTT
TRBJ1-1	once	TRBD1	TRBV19	CASSRGTVNTEAFF	TGTGCCAGTAGTAGGGGGACAGTGAACACTGAAGCTTTCTTT
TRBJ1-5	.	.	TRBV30	CAWSPQGNQPQHF	TGTGCCTGGAGCCCGCAGGGAAATCAGCCCCAGCATTTT
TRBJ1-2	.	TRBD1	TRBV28	CASSLSAEQGGYTF	TGTGCCAGCAGTTTGTCGGCCGAACAGGGGGGCTACACCTTC
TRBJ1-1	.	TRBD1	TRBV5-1	CASSLEWQGANLRRTEAFF	TGCGCCAGCAGCTTGGAATGGCAGGGGGCGAATCTAAGGCGGACTGAAGCTTTCTTT
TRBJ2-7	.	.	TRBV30	CAWKESYEQYF	TGTGCCTGGAAAGAGTCCTACGAGCAGTACTTC
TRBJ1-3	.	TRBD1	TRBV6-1	CASREQGRGNTIYF	TGTGCCAGCAGGGAACAGGGGAGGGGAAACACCATATATTTT
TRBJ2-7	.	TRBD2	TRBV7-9	CASSRGTSASSYEQYF	TGTGCCAGCAGCCGAGGGACTAGCGCATCCTCCTACGAGCAGTACTTC
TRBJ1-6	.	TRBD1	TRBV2	CASSVGQGSSPLHF	TGTGCCAGCAGTGTTGGACAGGGGAGTTCACCCCTCCACTTT
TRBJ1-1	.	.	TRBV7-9	CASPPPGRVNTEAFF	TGTGCCAGCCCCCCTCCCGGCAGGGTGAACACTGAAGCTTTCTTT
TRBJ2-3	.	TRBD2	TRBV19	CASSTLDAGEGEDTDTQYF	TGTGCCAGTAGTACCCTAGATGCGGGAGAAGGGGAGGACACAGATACGCAGTATTTT
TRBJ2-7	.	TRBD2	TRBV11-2	CASSLAASGRGEQYF	TGTGCCAGCAGCTTAGCGGCTAGCGGGAGGGGCGAGCAGTACTTC
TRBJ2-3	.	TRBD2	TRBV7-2	CASSPRTSGRYKDTQYF	TGTGCCAGCAGCCCGAGGACTAGCGGGCGATATAAAGATACGCAGTATTTT
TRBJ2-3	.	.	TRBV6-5	CASRALADTQYF	TGTGCCAGCAGGGCACTAGCAGATACGCAGTATTTT
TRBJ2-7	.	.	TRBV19	CASSILGGSYEQYF	TGTGCCAGTAGTATACTTGGCGGATCCTACGAGCAGTACTTC
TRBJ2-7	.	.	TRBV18	CASSPPEQHYEQYF	TGTGCCAGCTCACCACCGGAACAGCACTACGAGCAGTACTTC
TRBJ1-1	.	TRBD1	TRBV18	CASSPFGGGQGTMNTEAFF	TGTGCCAGCTCACCCTTTGGAGGGGGACAGGGGACCATGAACACTGAAGCTTTCTTT
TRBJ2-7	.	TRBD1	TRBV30	CAWSVPLPRDSSYEQYF	TGTGCCTGGAGTGTGCCCCTGCCCCGGGACAGTTCCTACGAGCAGTACTTC
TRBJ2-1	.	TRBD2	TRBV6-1	CASRTAGVIHEQFF	TGTGCCAGCCGGACAGCGGGAGTAATACATGAGCAGTTCTTC
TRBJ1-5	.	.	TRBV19	CATGGLSNQPQHF	TGTGCCACGGGGGGACTTAGCAATCAGCCCCAGCATTTT
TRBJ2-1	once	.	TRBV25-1	CASSEGSGSSYNEQFF	TGTGCCAGCAGTGAGGGGAGTGGGAGCTCCTACAATGAGCAGTTCTTC
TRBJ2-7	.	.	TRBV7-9	CASSSRGGGSSYEQYF	TGTGCCAGCAGCTCCCGAGGAGGAGGGAGCTCCTACGAGCAGTACTTC